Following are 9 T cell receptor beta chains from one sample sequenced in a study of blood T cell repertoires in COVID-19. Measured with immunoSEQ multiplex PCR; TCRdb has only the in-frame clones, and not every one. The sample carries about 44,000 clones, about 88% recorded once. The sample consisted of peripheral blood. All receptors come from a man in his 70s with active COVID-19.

As DNA, the CDR3 is TGTGCCAGCAGTCGACTGACCCCCCTGCGGGGAGATACGCAGTATTTT. Its translation is CASSRLTPLRGDTQYF. The chain employs TRBV27 and TRBJ2-3, with D possibly TRBD2 on 6 matching bases. The CDR3 length is 16 residues. Trimming stripped 5 bases from V and 5 bases from J, with 20 bases between. Germline CDR1 reads MNHEY; CDR2 reads SMNVEV (reference sequence).

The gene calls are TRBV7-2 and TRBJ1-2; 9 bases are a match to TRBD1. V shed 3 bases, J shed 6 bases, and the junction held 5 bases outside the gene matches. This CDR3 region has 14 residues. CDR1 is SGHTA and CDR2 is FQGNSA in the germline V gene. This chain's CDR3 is CASSLKQGADGYTF. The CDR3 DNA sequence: TGTGCCAGCAGCTTGAAACAGGGGGCCGATGGCTACACCTTC.

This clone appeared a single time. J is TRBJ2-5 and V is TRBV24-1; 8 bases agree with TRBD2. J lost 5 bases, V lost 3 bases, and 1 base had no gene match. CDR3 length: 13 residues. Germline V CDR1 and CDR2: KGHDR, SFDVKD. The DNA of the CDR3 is TGTGCCACCAGTGATAGCGGGGGTGAGACCCAGTACTTC. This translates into CATSDSGGETQYF.

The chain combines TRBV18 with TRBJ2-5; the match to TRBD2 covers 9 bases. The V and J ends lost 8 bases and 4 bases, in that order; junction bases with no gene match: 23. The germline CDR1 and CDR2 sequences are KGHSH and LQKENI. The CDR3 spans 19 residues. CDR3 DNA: TGTGCCAGCCAACCCGGGGAGGCTGGGCGGGGGGGCACGCGAGAGACCCAGTACTTC. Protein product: CASQPGEAGRGGTRETQYF.

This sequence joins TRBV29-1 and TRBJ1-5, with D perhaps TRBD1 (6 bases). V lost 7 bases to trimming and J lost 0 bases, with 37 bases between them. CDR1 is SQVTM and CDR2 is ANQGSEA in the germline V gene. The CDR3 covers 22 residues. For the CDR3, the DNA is TGCAGCGCCGACAGGAGCCATGAGGCACCCCATCCTGGGAATTATAGCAATCAGCCCCAGCATTTT. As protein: CSADRSHEAPHPGNYSNQPQHF. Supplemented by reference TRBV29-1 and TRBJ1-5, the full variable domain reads SAVISQKPSRDICQRGTSLTIQCQVDSQVTMMFWYRQQPGQSLTLIATANQGSEATYESGFVIDKFPISRPNLTFSTLTVSNMSPEDSSIYLCSADRSHEAPHPGNYSNQPQHFGDGTRLSIL.

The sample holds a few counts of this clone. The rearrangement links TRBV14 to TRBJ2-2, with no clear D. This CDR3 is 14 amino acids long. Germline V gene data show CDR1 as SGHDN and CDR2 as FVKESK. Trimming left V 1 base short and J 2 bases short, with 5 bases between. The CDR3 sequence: CASSQVRNTGELFF. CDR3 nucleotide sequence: TGTGCCAGCAGCCAAGTCAGAAACACCGGGGAGCTGTTTTTT.

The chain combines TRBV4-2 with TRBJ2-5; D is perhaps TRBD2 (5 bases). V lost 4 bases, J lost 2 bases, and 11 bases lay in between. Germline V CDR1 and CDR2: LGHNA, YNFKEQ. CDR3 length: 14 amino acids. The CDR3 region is CASSLRGKQETQYF. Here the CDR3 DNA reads TGTGCCAGCAGCCTTCGGGGTAAGCAAGAGACCCAGTACTTC.

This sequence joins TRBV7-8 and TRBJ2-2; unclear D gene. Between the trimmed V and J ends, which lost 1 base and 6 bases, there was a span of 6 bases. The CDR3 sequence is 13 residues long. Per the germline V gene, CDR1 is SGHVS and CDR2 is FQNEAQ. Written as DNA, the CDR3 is TGTGCCAGCAGCTTAGTTCGGGCCGGGGAGCTGTTTTTT. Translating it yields CASSLVRAGELFF.

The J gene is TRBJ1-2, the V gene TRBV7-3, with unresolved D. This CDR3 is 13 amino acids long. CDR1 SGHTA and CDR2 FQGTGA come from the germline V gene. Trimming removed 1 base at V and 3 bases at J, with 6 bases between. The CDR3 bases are TGTGCCAGCAGCTTAAGGCCCGACTATGGCTACACCTTC. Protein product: CASSLRPDYGYTF.